Listed below are T cell receptor beta chains from one sample, sequenced in a study of blood T cell repertoires in COVID-19. Produced via immunoSEQ multiplex PCR; TCRdb's table is partial and in-frame only. The sample lists about 260,000 clones; 82% were seen once. Sequencing input: peripheral blood. These receptors were taken from a woman older than 75 with acute or convalescent COVID-19. CDR3s include the opening cysteine and the closing phenylalanine or tryptophan. D genes are given only for firm matches. A clone size is listed for some rows: how often the clone was seen (once, few, many), or a class if it is expanded.

. | TRBJ2-2 | TRBV2 | . | CASSVEGVITGELFF | TGTGCCAGCAGTGTTGAGGGGGTAATAACCGGGGAGCTGTTTTTT
. | TRBJ2-1 | TRBV4-3 | . | CASSQVLHSNEQFF | TGCGCCAGCAGCCAAGTACTCCATAGCAATGAGCAGTTCTTC
. | TRBJ2-3 | TRBV2 | . | CASRDSGVQKADTQYF | TGTGCCAGCAGGGACTCCGGGGTCCAGAAGGCAGATACGCAGTATTTT
once | TRBJ2-2 | TRBV28 | TRBD1 | CASSPGQGPSGELFF | TGTGCCAGCAGTCCGGGACAGGGACCCTCCGGGGAGCTGTTTTTT
. | TRBJ1-3 | TRBV6-4 | . | CARPSGVGNTIYF | TGTGCCAGGCCGTCAGGGGTTGGAAACACCATATATTTT
. | TRBJ2-1 | TRBV5-4 | . | CASSLGSLAVNEQFF | TGTGCCAGCAGCTTGGGATCCCTTGCGGTGAATGAGCAGTTCTTC
. | TRBJ1-5 | TRBV4-2 | . | CASSQDRNQPQHF | TGTGCCAGCAGCCAAGACAGGAATCAGCCCCAGCATTTT
. | TRBJ2-2 | TRBV9 | TRBD2 | CASGVGLAGVMNTGELFF | TGTGCCAGCGGTGTTGGGCTAGCGGGGGTCATGAACACCGGGGAGCTGTTTTTT
. | TRBJ2-1 | TRBV19 | TRBD2 | CASGTTGRKGSYNEQFF | TGTGCCAGCGGGACTACCGGGAGAAAGGGCTCCTACAATGAGCAGTTCTTC
. | TRBJ1-4 | TRBV7-2 | . | CASSHNRPSNEKLFF | TGTGCCAGCAGCCATAACAGACCCTCCAATGAAAAACTGTTTTTT
. | TRBJ2-6 | TRBV6-6 | . | CASSYGQNSGANVLTF | TGTGCCAGCAGTTACGGGCAAAACTCTGGGGCCAACGTCCTGACTTTC
. | TRBJ1-2 | TRBV28 | . | CASSFSLNYGYTF | TGTGCCAGCAGTTTTTCCTTGAACTATGGCTACACCTTC
. | TRBJ1-5 | TRBV6-5 | . | CASSQTGSNQPQHF | TGTGCCAGCAGCCAGACAGGAAGCAATCAGCCCCAGCATTTT
few | TRBJ1-2 | TRBV5-4 | TRBD1 | CASSIPVPGQGNAGYTF | TGTGCCAGCAGCATCCCGGTACCAGGACAGGGAAACGCTGGCTACACCTTC
. | TRBJ2-1 | TRBV10-3 | . | CAISEVRGGTGNEQFF | TGTGCCATCAGTGAAGTAAGGGGGGGGACGGGCAATGAGCAGTTCTTC
. | TRBJ1-2 | TRBV5-4 | . | CASSLPQGYGYTF | TGTGCCAGCAGCCTTCCCCAGGGCTATGGCTACACCTTC
. | TRBJ1-2 | TRBV3-1/TRBV3-2 | . | CASSQVAGGYYGYTF | TGTGCCAGCAGCCAAGTTGCGGGCGGCTACTATGGCTACACCTTC
once | TRBJ1-3 | TRBV7-9 | . | CASDTGDSGNTIYF | TGTGCCAGCGATACAGGCGACTCTGGAAACACCATATATTTT
once | TRBJ1-5 | TRBV19 | . | CASSRDINQPQHF | TGTGCCAGCTCCCGGGACATAAATCAGCCCCAGCATTTT
. | TRBJ2-1 | TRBV6-2/TRBV6-3 | TRBD2 | CASSYSTSGGSSYNEQFF | TGTGCCAGCAGTTACTCGACTAGCGGGGGGTCCTCCTACAATGAGCAGTTCTTC
once | TRBJ2-5 | TRBV5-1 | TRBD2 | CASSLPQVTPSGTTQETQYF | TGCGCCAGCAGCTTACCACAGGTTACACCTAGCGGGACCACCCAAGAGACCCAGTACTTC
. | TRBJ1-5 | TRBV28 | . | CASSLSQGSNQPQHF | TGTGCCAGCAGTTTATCCCAGGGAAGCAATCAGCCCCAGCATTTT
once | TRBJ1-6 | TRBV7-2 | TRBD1 | CASSLRTGEGSPLHF | TGTGCCAGCAGCTTACGGACAGGGGAGGGTTCACCCCTCCACTTT
. | TRBJ2-5 | TRBV7-3 | TRBD1 | CASSSSGTGAETQYF | TGTGCCAGCAGCTCCTCCGGGACAGGCGCCGAGACCCAGTACTTC
. | TRBJ1-2 | TRBV19 | . | CASSIREGYGYTF | TGTGCCAGTAGTATTCGAGAGGGCTATGGCTACACCTTC
. | TRBJ2-1 | TRBV5-1 | . | CASSLATIGNEQFF | TGCGCCAGCAGCTTGGCTACTATAGGCAATGAGCAGTTCTTC
once | TRBJ2-5 | TRBV7-9 | TRBD2 | CASSPRLAGKETQYF | TGTGCCAGCAGCCCCCGCCTAGCGGGGAAAGAGACCCAGTACTTC
. | TRBJ2-5 | TRBV7-3 | . | CASSSSVQETQYF | TGTGCCAGCAGCTCTAGCGTCCAAGAGACCCAGTACTTC
. | TRBJ1-2 | TRBV6-6 | . | CASSSEGYGYTF | TGTGCCAGCAGTTCGGAGGGGTATGGCTACACCTTC
. | TRBJ2-2 | TRBV4-1 | TRBD2 | CASSQGLAGGPRYGELFF | TGCGCCAGCAGCCAAGGCCTAGCGGGGGGGCCACGCTACGGGGAGCTGTTTTTT
. | TRBJ1-3 | TRBV4-1 | . | CASSQDYNRVDTIYF | TGCGCCAGCAGCCAAGATTATAACAGGGTAGACACCATATATTTT
. | TRBJ1-5 | TRBV5-4 | TRBD1 | CASSLGTGDPHQPQHF | TGTGCCAGCAGCTTGGGTACAGGGGACCCGCATCAGCCCCAGCATTTT